This section outlines one TCR beta chain sequence together with its context. The target of this receptor is not known. It has no much larger one-base neighbor in the sample; base qualities were not kept. The CDR3 starts with the cysteine, ends with the phenylalanine, and has 16 residues. Kept here is only the CDR3 DNA, which spans 48 bases and is read in frame from base 1. Sequences MNHEY (CDR1) and SVGEGT (CDR2) are obtained from the germline V gene. After removal of 2 bases from V and 3 bases from J, the junction retains 3 bases not matched to a gene. The data originate from a study of response to subunit inactivated influenza vaccine (dated by TCRdb to 2016 to 2019). A note on the overall study: Deep quantitative profiling of the T cell receptor repertoire was used in the study to follow responses to a trivalent subunit inactivated influenza vaccine.

Receptor libraries were prepared by RT-PCR. TCRdb shows the sequencer as Illumina HiSeq 2500. TCRdb reanalyzed the raw reads on its own, using fastp at Q25 for trimming and MiXCR for clone calling, and kept in-frame beta chains. CDR3 protein duplicates are merged, each entry listing the most common genes and DNA. The sample table records approximately 700,000 distinct CDR3 sequences; approximately 13% of these occur just once. The ten biggest clones cover 6.5% to 8.5% of the sample. General study outcomes and caveats: It was suggested by the authors that each seasonal influenza vaccination may recruit only a limited number of new T cells.

The material sequenced was PBMCs from blood, taken 14 to 15 days before vaccination. The chain joins TRBV6-2 or TRBV6-3 to TRBJ1-5, with 11 bases aligning to TRBD1. The TCR sequence derives from a man aged 50-59 years who received an inactivated influenza vaccine. Donor details come from another sample of the same person, matched by shared clones. The CDR3 sequence is CASSYGTGGINQPQHF. Here is the DNA: TGTGCCAGCAGTTACGGGACAGGGGGGATCAATCAGCCCCAGCATTTT.